The 8 T cell receptor beta chains in this list originate from one sample, sequenced in a study of T cell responses to AZD1222 COVID-19 vaccine. Generated by immunoSEQ multiplex PCR, the TCRdb table keeps only in-frame clones and is missing some. The sample contains 120,000 to 150,000 clones, around 91% of which appear only once. Sequences were derived from peripheral blood, sampled on day 0 of AZD1222 vaccination. The receptors were gathered from an adult in good health.

The chain carries TRBV11-2 and TRBJ2-7; D is perhaps TRBD2 (7 bases). The CDR3 totals 14 residues. Germline loops: CDR1 SGHAT, CDR2 FQNNGV. V was cut by 6 bases and J by 1 base, with 13 bases left in between. For the CDR3, the DNA is TGTGCCAGCAGAGGGGGGGCGCCATCCTACGAGCAGTACTTC. Protein sequence: CASRGGAPSYEQYF.

J is TRBJ1-1 and V is TRBV20-1, with D uncertain. The germline V and J ends were trimmed by 3 bases and 3 bases, with 5 bases remaining between them. The CDR3 totals 11 residues. Germline CDR1 is DFQATT and CDR2 is SNEGSKA (reference sequence). The CDR3 DNA follows: TGCAGTGCTAGTCCCCACACTGAAGCTTTCTTT. Protein sequence: CSASPHTEAFF.

The gene calls are TRBV6-5 and TRBJ1-2; no firm D call. The CDR3 is 14 residues long. CDR1 is MNHEY and CDR2 is SVGAGI in the germline V gene. The V end lost 6 bases, the J end lost 0 bases, and 11 bases lay between the germline ends. CDR3 loop: CASRGLGTNYGYTF. For the CDR3, the DNA is TGTGCCAGCAGGGGATTGGGGACTAACTATGGCTACACCTTC.

This clone turned up a few times. J is TRBJ2-2 and V is TRBV12-3 or TRBV12-4; D is uncertain. The CDR3 is made up of 13 amino acids. Trimming removed 5 bases from V and 1 base from J, with 5 bases in between. The CDR3 nucleotides are TGTGCCAGCAGTGAACAGAACACCGGGGAGCTGTTTTTT. As protein: CASSEQNTGELFF.

The chain uses TRBV5-5 and TRBJ2-2; 13 positions match TRBD2. Looked up from germline, CDR1 is SGHKS and CDR2 is YYEKEE (reference sequence). This CDR3 spans 19 amino acids. Trimming cost V 0 bases and J 1 base; bases outside gene matches: 6. The chain's CDR3 is CASSLATGTSGVNTGELFF. The CDR3 DNA is TGTGCCAGCAGCTTGGCTACCGGGACTAGCGGGGTGAACACCGGGGAGCTGTTTTTT.

The chain combines TRBV9 with TRBJ2-3; D is unresolved. The CDR3 spans 13 residues. V was pared by 1 base and J by 2 bases, with 5 bases between. Germline CDR1 reads SGDLS; CDR2 reads YYNGEE. The CDR3 region has the DNA TGTGCCAGCAGCGTATATGTCACAGATACGCAGTATTTT. This codes for CASSVYVTDTQYF.

This clone was observed once. One junction end does not reproduce the germline sequence, and a read error may be involved. V is TRBV2 and J is TRBJ2-7; 7 nucleotides align to TRBD1. The CDR3 contains 15 residues. The germline V gene has CDR1 SNHLY and CDR2 FYNNEI. The CDR3 region has the DNA TGTGCCAGCAGTGACGAGGCCGGGACAGCTTACGAGCAGTGCTTC. Translating gives CASSDEAGTAYEQCF.

The chain joins TRBV29-1 to TRBJ2-1, with D maybe TRBD2 (6 bases). Per germline, CDR1 SQVTM and CDR2 ANQGSEA. V was trimmed by 8 bases and J by 4 bases, leaving 15 bases between them. The CDR3 is 13 residues long. This CDR3 is CSCSGSNYNEQFF. The DNA of the CDR3 is TGCAGCTGCAGCGGGTCCAATTACAATGAGCAGTTCTTC.